Listed below are T cell receptor beta chains from one sample, sequenced in a study of radiotherapy plus CTLA-4 blockade in lung cancer. The table came from immunoSEQ multiplex PCR; TCRdb's copy has only in-frame clones and leaves some out. The sample lists tens of thousands of clones; roughly four fifths were seen once. This specimen was peripheral blood, taken from a patient treated with radiotherapy plus ipilimumab. These receptors came from a human donor with non-small cell lung cancer who had stable disease on radiotherapy plus ipilimumab. The CDR3 runs from the conserved cysteine through the conserved F or W. The D gene is left open where the match is weak. Size tells how often a clone was seen (once, few, many) or the class of an expanded clone, and some rows leave it out.

abundance: NA; j_gene: TRBJ2-7; d_gene: NA; v_gene: TRBV5-1; CDR3nt: TGCGCCAGCAGCTTGGGGTTTGGGGGCGCCTACGAGCAGTACTTC; CDR3aa: CASSLGFGGAYEQYF
abundance: few; j_gene: TRBJ1-6; d_gene: NA; v_gene: TRBV28; CDR3nt: TGTGCCAGCAGTTTGTTGCAGCCACCCCTCCACTTT; CDR3aa: CASSLLQPPLHF
abundance: NA; j_gene: TRBJ2-1; d_gene: TRBD1; v_gene: TRBV27; CDR3nt: TGTGCCAGCAGTTTAAGAGACAGGGTGTACAATGAGCAGTTCTTC; CDR3aa: CASSLRDRVYNEQFF
abundance: few; j_gene: TRBJ2-2; d_gene: TRBD2; v_gene: TRBV11-3; CDR3nt: TGTGCCAGCAGCCCAGAGACTAGCACGAACACCGGGGAGCTGTTTTTT; CDR3aa: CASSPETSTNTGELFF
abundance: NA; j_gene: TRBJ1-5; d_gene: NA; v_gene: TRBV12-5; CDR3nt: TGTGCTAGTGGTTTGGGACCGTCCTTTGGCAATCAGCCCCAGCATTTT; CDR3aa: CASGLGPSFGNQPQHF
abundance: NA; j_gene: TRBJ2-7; d_gene: NA; v_gene: TRBV7-8; CDR3nt: TGTGCCAGCGGACTACAGGACTACGAGCAGTACTTC; CDR3aa: CASGLQDYEQYF
abundance: NA; j_gene: TRBJ1-2; d_gene: NA; v_gene: TRBV11-2; CDR3nt: TGTGCCAGCAGACCCCTCGGGGCCCGCGGCTACACCTTC; CDR3aa: CASRPLGARGYTF
abundance: once; j_gene: TRBJ2-3; d_gene: NA; v_gene: TRBV18; CDR3nt: TGTGCCAGCTCCCAGGGTTACCCAGATACGCAGTATTTT; CDR3aa: CASSQGYPDTQYF
abundance: NA; j_gene: TRBJ1-1; d_gene: NA; v_gene: TRBV28; CDR3nt: TGTGCCAGCAGTCCACCCCCCAGGGGACTCACTGAAGCTTTCTTT; CDR3aa: CASSPPPRGLTEAFF
abundance: NA; j_gene: TRBJ1-4; d_gene: NA; v_gene: TRBV7-9; CDR3nt: TGTGCCAGCAGCTTAGGCGCAGGTCCAACTAATGAAAAACTGTTTTTT; CDR3aa: CASSLGAGPTNEKLFF
abundance: NA; j_gene: TRBJ1-6; d_gene: NA; v_gene: TRBV9; CDR3nt: TGTGCCAGCAGCGTAGCGGACTTTTCACCCCTCCACTTT; CDR3aa: CASSVADFSPLHF
abundance: NA; j_gene: TRBJ2-1; d_gene: TRBD1; v_gene: TRBV6-1; CDR3nt: TGTGCCAGCAGTGAAGTGGTTGATCAGGGACAGAACAATGAGCAGTTCTTC; CDR3aa: CASSEVVDQGQNNEQFF
abundance: NA; j_gene: TRBJ2-7; d_gene: TRBD1; v_gene: TRBV27; CDR3nt: TGTGCCAGCAGCCGACAGGGCTCCTACGAGCAGTACTTC; CDR3aa: CASSRQGSYEQYF
abundance: NA; j_gene: TRBJ2-7; d_gene: TRBD2; v_gene: TRBV19; CDR3nt: TGTGCCAGTAGTGGGGTAGCGGGGGTCGAAGAGCAGTACTTC; CDR3aa: CASSGVAGVEEQYF
abundance: NA; j_gene: TRBJ2-7; d_gene: TRBD2; v_gene: TRBV11-2; CDR3nt: TGTGCCAGCAGCTTAGGTCTCGCGGGGGACGAGCAGTACTTC; CDR3aa: CASSLGLAGDEQYF
abundance: NA; j_gene: TRBJ2-5; d_gene: NA; v_gene: TRBV7-7; CDR3nt: TGTGCCAGCAGGGCTAGTGGGGGGGCTTACGAGACCCAGTACTTC; CDR3aa: CASRASGGAYETQYF
abundance: NA; j_gene: TRBJ1-5; d_gene: TRBD1; v_gene: TRBV9; CDR3nt: TGTGCCAGCAGCGTAGGGGCCGCAGGGGGCGGAGGTCAGCCCCAGCATTTT; CDR3aa: CASSVGAAGGGGQPQHF
abundance: NA; j_gene: TRBJ1-1; d_gene: TRBD1; v_gene: TRBV13; CDR3nt: TGTGCCAGCAGCCTCCGGACAGGGAACACTGAAGCTTTCTTT; CDR3aa: CASSLRTGNTEAFF